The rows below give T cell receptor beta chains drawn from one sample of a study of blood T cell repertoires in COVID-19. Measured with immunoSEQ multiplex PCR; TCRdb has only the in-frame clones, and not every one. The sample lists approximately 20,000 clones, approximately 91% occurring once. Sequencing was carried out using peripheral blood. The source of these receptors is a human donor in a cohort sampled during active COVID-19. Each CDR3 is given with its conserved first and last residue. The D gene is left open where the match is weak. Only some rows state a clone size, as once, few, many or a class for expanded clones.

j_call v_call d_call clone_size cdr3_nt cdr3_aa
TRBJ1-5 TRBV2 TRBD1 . TGTGCCAGCAGCTGGACAGGGGAAGGCAATCAGCCCCAGCATTTT CASSWTGEGNQPQHF
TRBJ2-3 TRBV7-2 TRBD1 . TGTGCCAGCAGCTTAGGGCCTCAGGGGGTCAGCACAGATACGCAGTATTTT CASSLGPQGVSTDTQYF
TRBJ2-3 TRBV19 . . TGTGCCAGTACACCGAACAGGGCCGATACGCAGTATTTT CASTPNRADTQYF
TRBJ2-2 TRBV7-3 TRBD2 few TGTGCCAGCAGGGGCGGGGGACTCGCGAACACCGGGGAGCTGTTTTTT CASRGGGLANTGELFF
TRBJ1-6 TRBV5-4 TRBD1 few TGTGCCAGCAGCTTGCGACAGGGGGCGGGATCACCCCTCCACTTT CASSLRQGAGSPLHF
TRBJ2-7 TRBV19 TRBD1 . TGTGCCAGTAGTATAGCAAGGGACAGGGTACCCTACGAGCAGTACTTC CASSIARDRVPYEQYF
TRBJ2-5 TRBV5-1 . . TGCGCCAGCAGCTTGGAGGGGGAGACCCAGTACTTC CASSLEGETQYF
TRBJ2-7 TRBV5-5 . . TGTGCCAGCAGCTTGTTACCGACCCAGGGCTCCTACGAGCAGTACTTC CASSLLPTQGSYEQYF
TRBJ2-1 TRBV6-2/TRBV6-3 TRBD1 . TGTGCCAGCAGCGACAGGGGGCGCGCGTACAATGAGCAGTTCTTC CASSDRGRAYNEQFF
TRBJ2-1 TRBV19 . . TGTGCCAGTAGTATTTCAAATGAGCAGTTCTTC CASSISNEQFF
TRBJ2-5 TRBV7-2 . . TGTGCCAGCAGCCCTGGGCTAGCGTTGGGAGAGACCCAGTACTTC CASSPGLALGETQYF
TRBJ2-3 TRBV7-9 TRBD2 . TGTGCCAGCAGGAAAGGGACTAGCGGGAGCGCAGATACGCAGTATTTT CASRKGTSGSADTQYF
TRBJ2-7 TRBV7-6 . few TGTGCCAGCAGCTTAAGGGACTCCTACTACGAGCAGTACTTC CASSLRDSYYEQYF
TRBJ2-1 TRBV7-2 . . TGTGCCAGCAGCTCTACATGGTACAGTGAGCAGTTCTTC CASSSTWYSEQFF
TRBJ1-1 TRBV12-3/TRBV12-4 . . TGTGCCAGCAGTTTACGTAGGAACACTGAAGCTTTCTTT CASSLRRNTEAFF
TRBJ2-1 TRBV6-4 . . TGTGCCAGCAGTGACGGTAACAGGGTTAATGAGCAGTTCTTC CASSDGNRVNEQFF
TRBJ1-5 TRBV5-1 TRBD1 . TGCGCCAGCAGCTTAAACGCAATAGGGACAGGGGGCGTAGATCAGCCCCAGCATTTT CASSLNAIGTGGVDQPQHF
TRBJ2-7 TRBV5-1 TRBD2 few TGCGCCAGCAGCTTCACTAGCGCCTCCTACGAGCAGTACTTC CASSFTSASYEQYF
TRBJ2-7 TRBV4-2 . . TGTGCCAGCAGCCAAGAGGCCAGCTACGAGCAGTACTTC CASSQEASYEQYF
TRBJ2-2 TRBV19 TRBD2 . TGTGCCAGTAGTCGTTGGGGGCGCGGGGGGCTTTCCGGGGAGCTGTTTTTT CASSRWGRGGLSGELFF
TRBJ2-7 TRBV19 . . TGTGCCAGTAGTATAGATCCCACTTCCTACGAGCAGTACTTC CASSIDPTSYEQYF
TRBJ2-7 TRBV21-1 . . TGTGCCAGCAGCAAATATGGGACAGGGGGCGTCTACGAGCAGTACTTC CASSKYGTGGVYEQYF
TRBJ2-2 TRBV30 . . TGTGCCTGGATCGGGCCAGGGTTTTCCGGGGAGCTGTTTTTT CAWIGPGFSGELFF
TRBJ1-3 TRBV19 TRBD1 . TGTGCCAGTATCTTCAGCGGACAGGGGCCTGGAAACACCATATATTTT CASIFSGQGPGNTIYF
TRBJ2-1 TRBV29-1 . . TGCAGCGTTGAAGAAAGACAGGCGAAATTCTTC CSVEERQAKFF
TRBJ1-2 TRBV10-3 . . TGTGCCGCCTTCGACAGACTTAAGGAGAGCTATGGCTACACCTTC CAAFDRLKESYGYTF
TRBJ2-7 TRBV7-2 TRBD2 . TGTGCCAGCAGCTTAGTCGCTAGCGGGACTCGGGAGCAGTACTTC CASSLVASGTREQYF
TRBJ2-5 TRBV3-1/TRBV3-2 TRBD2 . TGTGCCAGCAGCCTCCGGACTAGCGGGAGGGCCGCGGAGACCCAGTACTTC CASSLRTSGRAAETQYF
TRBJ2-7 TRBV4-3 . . TGCGCCAGCAGCCAGGGGCGGGACTCCTACGAGCAGTACTTC CASSQGRDSYEQYF
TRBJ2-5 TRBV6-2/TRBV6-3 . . TGTGCCAGCAGCAGAGAAGAGACCCAGTACTTC CASSREETQYF
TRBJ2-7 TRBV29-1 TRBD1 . TGCAGCGGTGGACAGGGGGACTCCTACGAGCAGTACTTC CSGGQGDSYEQYF
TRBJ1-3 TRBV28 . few TGTGCCAGCACCCTCTCGACAGGTGCTCTCTCTGGAAACACCATATATTTT CASTLSTGALSGNTIYF
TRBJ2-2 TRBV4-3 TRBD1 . TGCGCCAGCAGGCGGACAGGGTTGGCCGGGGAGCTGTTTTTT CASRRTGLAGELFF
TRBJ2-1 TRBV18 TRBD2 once TGTGCCAGCTCAAACCCTAGCGGGAAAGGTGAGCAGTTCTTC CASSNPSGKGEQFF
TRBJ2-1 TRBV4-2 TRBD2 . TGTGCCAGCAGCCAAGAAGGAGGGAGGGTCTACAATGAGCAGTTCTTC CASSQEGGRVYNEQFF
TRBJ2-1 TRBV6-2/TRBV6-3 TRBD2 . TGTGCCACCACCCCTAGCGGGGGGTATGATGAGCAGTTCTTC CATTPSGGYDEQFF
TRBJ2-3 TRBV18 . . TGTGCCAGCTCACCACCGGTACAGGGCAGCACAGATACGCAGTATTTT CASSPPVQGSTDTQYF
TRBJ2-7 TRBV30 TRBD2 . TGTGCCTGGAGGCGGGGGTCCTACGAGCAGTACTTC CAWRRGSYEQYF
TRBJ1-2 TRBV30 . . TGTGCCTGGAGTGTAGGGGTCCGGTATGGCTACACCTTC CAWSVGVRYGYTF
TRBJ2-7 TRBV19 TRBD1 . TGTGCCAGTAGTATAGATGGGACAGGGAGTAAGTACTTC CASSIDGTGSKYF